The 17 T cell receptor beta chains listed next were all sequenced from one sample in a study of shared clonotypes between healthy human individuals. CD45RO-negative, CCR7-positively selected cells formed the naive CD8 fraction, excluding terminally differentiated effector memory CD45RA+ cells. Generated by immunoSEQ multiplex PCR, the TCRdb table keeps only in-frame clones and is missing some. The table has about 2,200,000 clones, approximately 94% seen once. Sequenced input: naive CD8+ T cells from PBMCs. All receptors derive from a man aged 18-30 years in good health. Some clones in this sample may be carry-over from other donors' samples.

This sequence joins TRBV6-1 and TRBJ1-5; D is unclear. Germline lookup yields CDR1 MNHNS and CDR2 SASEGT. V was cut by 4 bases and J by 0 bases, with 10 bases left in between. The CDR3 contains 15 residues. As DNA, the CDR3 is TGTGCCAGCAGTGCGGACGGTCATAGCAATCAGCCCCAGCATTTT. This encodes CASSADGHSNQPQHF.

The chain's CDR3 is CASSWRVAGSTDTQYF. Written as DNA, the CDR3 is TGTGCCAGCAGCTGGAGGGTAGCGGGCAGCACAGATACGCAGTATTTT. The chain is built from TRBV13 and TRBJ2-3; 7 nucleotides align to TRBD2. The CDR3 is made up of 16 amino acids. In germline, CDR1 is PRHDT, CDR2 FYEKMQ (reference sequence). Germline trimming cut 4 bases from V and 0 bases from J; bases unmatched to any gene: 7.

The rearrangement joins TRBV28 to TRBJ2-7; 8 bases align to TRBD1. CDR3 length equals 14 residues. Looked up from germline, CDR1 is MDHEN and CDR2 is SYDVKM. The V gene end was trimmed by 6 bases and the J gene end by 2 bases; junction bases not matched to a gene: 6. The CDR3 DNA follows: TGTGCCAGCAGCCCGGGACAGGCGGCCTACGAGCAGTACTTC. Translating it yields CASSPGQAAYEQYF. Supplemented by reference TRBV28 and TRBJ2-7, the full variable domain reads DVKVTQSSRYLVKRTGEKVFLECVQDMDHENMFWYRQDPGLGLRLIYFSYDVKMKEKGDIPEGYSVSREKKERFSLILESASTNQTSMYLCASSPGQAAYEQYFGPGTRLTVT.

This clone came up once. The gene calls are TRBV15 and TRBJ2-7; perhaps D is TRBD1 or TRBD2 (5 bases each). Germline V gene lookup returns CDR1 LNHNV and CDR2 YYDKDF (reference sequence). This CDR3 is built from 14 residues. V lost 5 bases, J lost 4 bases, and 15 bases lay in between. The CDR3 nucleotides are TGTGCCACCAGCGAGCCCGGCAGGGAGTACGAGCAGTACTTC. Translating gives CATSEPGREYEQYF.

V is TRBV9 and J is TRBJ1-2; TRBD1 might be the D (6 bases). Germline V gene data show CDR1 as SGDLS and CDR2 as YYNGEE. V dropped 4 bases and J dropped 4 bases, with 14 bases sitting between them. There are 14 residues in the CDR3. CDR3 sequence (DNA): TGTGCCAGCAGCCCAAAGGGGGGTGCCTATGGCTACACCTTC. This codes for CASSPKGGAYGYTF.

The chain is built from TRBV4-1 and TRBJ2-7, with D possibly matching TRBD2 (6 bases). The V end was cut by 1 base, the J end by 5 bases, with 18 bases between. This CDR3 is 16 amino acids long. Germline V gives CDR1 MGHRA, CDR2 YSYEKL. CDR3 nucleotide sequence: TGCGCCAGCAGCCAAGTACCCGGAACTAGCACCGACGAGCAGTACTTC. Amino acids: CASSQVPGTSTDEQYF.

This chain connects TRBV11-2 to TRBJ1-4; no definite D call. Germline values: CDR1 SGHAT, CDR2 FQNNGV. The V and J ends lost 1 base and 7 bases respectively, with 16 bases between them. This CDR3 is built from 16 residues. The CDR3 DNA reads as TGTGCCAGCAGCTTAGGGCGAGTCCCTATCATTGAAAAACTGTTTTTT. The encoded protein is CASSLGRVPIIEKLFF.

The count of this clone is one. J is TRBJ2-2 and V is TRBV5-1, with 8 bases lining up with TRBD1. V lost 4 bases and J lost 4; bases outside the gene matches: 9. The germline V gene encodes CDR1 SGHRS and CDR2 YFSETQ. The CDR3 covers 16 residues. Here the CDR3 DNA reads TGCGCCAGCAGCCCACGGACAGGGCCTGGCACCGGGGAGCTGTTTTTT. Amino acid sequence: CASSPRTGPGTGELFF.

The sample holds one count of this clone. This rearrangement joins TRBV7-9 to TRBJ2-1; TRBD2 matches 9 bases. The germline CDR1 and CDR2 sequences are SEHNR and FQNEAQ (reference sequence). V lost 4 bases to trimming and J lost 4 bases; unmatched junction nucleotides: 8. The CDR3 is made up of 16 amino acids. DNA of the CDR3: TGTGCCAGCAGCTCCGGGACTAGCATTGGTTACAATGAGCAGTTCTTC. Its translation: CASSSGTSIGYNEQFF.

This sequence joins TRBV29-1 and TRBJ1-1; D ambiguous. This CDR3 is 11 amino acids long. V gave up 5 bases and J gave up 4 bases, with 8 bases separating them. In germline, CDR1 is SQVTM, CDR2 ANQGSEA. The CDR3, as DNA: TGCAGCGTTCCCTTCGGCACTGAAGCTTTCTTT. Residues: CSVPFGTEAFF.

This chain uses TRBV27 with TRBJ1-4; the match to TRBD1 covers 9 bases. The CDR3 runs to 15 residues. The V segment lost 4 bases and the J segment 8 bases; nucleotides outside the gene matches: 8. Germline V gene data show CDR1 as MNHEY and CDR2 as SMNVEV (reference sequence). CDR3 amino acids: CASSSLRQGVEKLFF. The CDR3 region has the DNA TGTGCCAGCAGTTCCCTAAGACAGGGGGTCGAAAAACTGTTTTTT.

In this sample, this clone turned up once. This chain links TRBV7-9 with TRBJ2-7; perhaps TRBD1 as D (6 bases). Per the germline V gene, CDR1 is SEHNR and CDR2 is FQNEAQ (reference sequence). Trimming took off 5 bases at V and 6 bases at J, with 11 bases between the two ends. The CDR3 contains 12 residues. The CDR3 reads CASSPSDSEQYF. The CDR3 DNA reads TGTGCCAGCAGCCCCTCGGACAGCGAGCAGTACTTC.

This clone is a singleton in its sample. The chain has TRBV7-9 and TRBJ2-2; either TRBD1 or TRBD2 may supply D (6 bases each). V shed 5 bases and J shed 6 bases, with 16 bases lying between them. The CDR3 loop spans 15 amino acids. Germline CDR1 is SEHNR and CDR2 is FQNEAQ (reference sequence). CDR3 residues: CASSPGDRGPGELFF. The CDR3 DNA follows: TGTGCCAGCAGCCCCGGTGACCGGGGGCCCGGGGAGCTGTTTTTT.

The chain recombines TRBV7-8 with TRBJ2-5, with D perhaps being TRBD1 or TRBD2 (5 bases each). The germline V and J ends were trimmed by 5 bases and 10 bases, with 23 bases remaining between them. This CDR3 contains 15 residues. The germline gives CDR1 SGHVS, CDR2 FQNEAQ. CDR3 nucleotides: TGTGCCAGCAGCCCCCTGAGGGGCCCTCGGGTTGGCCAGTACTTC. It encodes CASSPLRGPRVGQYF.

The rearrangement uses TRBV7-9 and TRBJ2-7; TRBD1 might be the D (6 bases). The CDR3 is made up of 13 amino acids. The germline V and J ends were trimmed by 5 bases and 3 bases, with 11 bases remaining between them. From germline, CDR1 is SEHNR and CDR2 FQNEAQ (reference sequence). CDR3: CASSPMDSYEQYF. CDR3 in DNA: TGTGCCAGCAGCCCCATGGACAGCTACGAGCAGTACTTC.

V usage is TRBV5-1 and J usage is TRBJ1-2; D is ambiguous. The length of the CDR3 is 18 residues. Trimming cost V 4 bases and J 2 bases, with 24 bases left between them. In germline, CDR1 is SGHRS, CDR2 YFSETQ. The DNA of the CDR3 is TGCGCCAGCAGCGGGATTAAGTCGACGGGAACTGGAAACTATGGCTACACCTTC. This codes for CASSGIKSTGTGNYGYTF.

This chain uses TRBV29-1 with TRBJ2-7; no reliable D call. With 6 bases removed from V and 5 bases from J, the gap between germline ends came to 17 bases. The CDR3 totals 13 residues. CDR1 and CDR2 from the germline V gene are SQVTM and ANQGSEA. The CDR3 sequence is CSVRPAGENEQYF. The CDR3 DNA reads as TGCAGCGTAAGGCCGGCCGGAGAAAACGAGCAGTACTTC.